This record concerns one TCR beta chain sequence. CDR1 and CDR2 (germline): LNHDA, SQIVND (reference sequence). Trimming stripped 6 bases from V and 4 bases from J, with 9 bases between. The CDR3 is 12 amino acids. Seattle cases were enrolled at active infection and followed longitudinally. The data originate from a study of blood T cell repertoires in COVID-19. The overall study: Samples of COVID-19 (acute and convalescent) were obtained from the United States, Italy and Spain. Nucleic acid was either cDNA or gDNA, and it came from T cells, B-cell-depleted T cells, or PBMCs.

Methods used by the authors: Reference gene primer amplification yielded estimated nucleated cell counts. Method: immunoSEQ multiplex PCR; TCRdb's copy keeps in-frame clones and lacks some. V and J calls and clone size are those listed in that table; D and trimming were worked out from the DNA. Of about 350,000 clones in the sample, about 92% were seen once. The clonotype comes from a woman aged 55-69 years with COVID-19, enrolled during active disease. The chain couples TRBV19 to TRBJ1-2, with D tentatively TRBD1 (5 bases). Sequenced input: peripheral blood. The CDR3 bases are TGTGCCAGTAGGGAGACAGTCTATGGCTACACCTTC. This encodes CASRETVYGYTF.